The rows below give T cell receptor beta chains drawn from one sample of a study of cytomegalovirus exposure and HLA in healthy donors. Assay used: immunoSEQ multiplex PCR; TCRdb lists only in-frame clones, some missing. The sample has 100,000 to 150,000 clones. Sequenced material: PBMCs. Every receptor here comes from a man aged 18 to 30 in good health and CMV-seronegative. The CDR3 runs from the conserved cysteine through the conserved F or W. D genes are given only for firm matches.

v_call	d_call	j_call	cdr3_nt	cdr3_aa
TRBV18	TRBD1	TRBJ1-1	TGTGCCAGCTCTGGGGACAGGGAGCACACTGAAGCTTTCTTT	CASSGDREHTEAFF
TRBV5-1	TRBD2	TRBJ2-5	TGCGCCAGTTCCGGGACTAGCGGGGTATTCCAAGAGACCCAGTACTTC	CASSGTSGVFQETQYF
TRBV7-2	.	TRBJ2-1	TGTGCCAGCAGCTTAGCGCTGATCTCGGCAGGGGCCACCAATGAGCAGTTCTTC	CASSLALISAGATNEQFF
TRBV13	.	TRBJ2-1	TGTGCCAGCAGCTTAGGAAGGGGCCAGCAGTTCTTC	CASSLGRGQQFF
TRBV4-3	.	TRBJ1-2	TGCGCCAGCAGCCAAGTAATCGCAGAGGACTATGGCTACACCTTC	CASSQVIAEDYGYTF
TRBV9	TRBD2	TRBJ2-1	TGTGCCAGCAGCGTAGCGGGGGGGGTTTCCTACAATGAGCAGTTCTTC	CASSVAGGVSYNEQFF
TRBV9	.	TRBJ2-1	TGTGCCAGCAGCGTAGCGGAGCGCGAGCAGTTCTTC	CASSVAEREQFF
TRBV28	TRBD1	TRBJ2-7	TGTGCCAGCAGTGGGACAGGGGTGGCCTACGAGCAGTACTTC	CASSGTGVAYEQYF
TRBV28	.	TRBJ1-2	TGTGCCAGCAGTCCCCCCGGGGCAGGGGCGGGTGGCTACACCTTC	CASSPPGAGAGGYTF
TRBV4-1	TRBD1	TRBJ1-1	TGCGCCAGCAGTCAGGGGGGACAGGGGGTGATCGGAGCTTTCTTT	CASSQGGQGVIGAFF
TRBV5-1	.	TRBJ1-2	TGCGCCAGCAGCCTCGACAGACTTACTAACTATGGCTACACCTTC	CASSLDRLTNYGYTF
TRBV4-3	.	TRBJ2-7	TGCGCCAGCAGCCAGTTTATAGCAAGCTACGAGCAGTACTTC	CASSQFIASYEQYF
TRBV10-3	.	TRBJ2-7	TGTGCCATCAGTGAGGGGGCGCCTCACGAGCAGTACTTC	CAISEGAPHEQYF
TRBV28	.	TRBJ2-3	TGTGCCAGCAGTTCATACAACCAGGTTACCACAGATACGCAGTATTTT	CASSSYNQVTTDTQYF
TRBV4-2	TRBD2	TRBJ2-7	TGTGCCAGCAGCCAAGTTACGGCGGGGGAGGCCTACGAGCAGTACTTC	CASSQVTAGEAYEQYF
TRBV25-1	TRBD1	TRBJ1-2	TGTGCCAGCAGCCAGGGGGGACACTCATATGGCTACACCTTC	CASSQGGHSYGYTF
TRBV7-7	TRBD1	TRBJ2-7	TGTGCTAGCAGCTCGGGACAGGGGAGCTACGAGCAGTACTTC	CASSSGQGSYEQYF
TRBV7-9	TRBD2	TRBJ2-1	TGTGCCAGCAGCCCTCAGCTAGCGGGAGGCCGCGGCGCCTACAATGAGCAGTTCTTC	CASSPQLAGGRGAYNEQFF